This T cell receptor (beta chain) was retrieved from a study of OX40 agonist ivuxolimab in advanced cancers. About the study: The patients' treatment was ivuxolimab, an agonistic anti-OX40 (CD134) antibody. The mean age was approximately 56 years, ranging from 23 to 79, with under 90% of participants male. Intravenous ivuxolimab was administered to patients every 2 weeks at 0.01 to 10 mg/kg.

This clone was picked up one time. One end of the junction does not line up with germline, which may come from a read error. Some clones are missing from TCRdb's copy, which holds only in-frame ones; the method was immunoSEQ multiplex PCR. The sample records under 85,000 clones, more than 85% being singletons. The V gene's germline CDR1 is LNHNV and CDR2 YYDKDF (reference sequence). The CDR3 is 14 residues long. V and J are TRBV15 and TRBJ2-3; TRBD2 aligns across 8 bases. The clonotype originates from an adult with an advanced solid tumor such as melanoma, head and neck, liver or kidney cancer. Sequencing was performed on CD4+ or CD8+ T cells sorted from blood, taken in a trial of the OX40 agonist ivuxolimab. CDR3 coding DNA: TGTGCCACCAGCAGAGATCGGCTTCGGGGGGGAGAGGGTTTT. Translated: CATSRDRLRGGEGF.